This T cell receptor beta chain was identified during a study of breast tumors, draining lymph nodes, adjacent tissues (TCRdb year 2016). Some background on the complete study: TCR beta repertoires were compared across tumor, adjacent nontumor tissue and axillary lymph nodes obtained from breast cancer patients. In human breast cancer, the study set out to assess how tumor, surrounding tissue and draining lymph node repertoires relate to one another and whether T cells might be exchanged between them.

This clonotype has at least ten counts. Its specific antigen is unknown. No much larger clone is present one base from it, and per-base qualities are unavailable. Sequencing was performed on an Illumina HiSeq 2000. Multiplex PCR amplification was used to build the TCR beta chain libraries. The amplified TCR beta chain products were analyzed by high-throughput sequencing. The public sequencing data were trimmed at Q25 with fastp and processed into clonotypes with MiXCR by TCRdb, which kept only in-frame beta chains. Every distinct CDR3 protein forms one entry, paired with its most common genes and DNA. The sample table records over 20,000 distinct CDR3 sequences; 25% to 35% of these occur just once. Of the sample, roughly 10% is held by the ten largest clones. The CDR3 starts with the cysteine, ends with the phenylalanine, and has 15 residues. Of the read, only the CDR3 DNA is kept; its 45 bases are in frame from base 1. The germline V gene (reference sequence) supplies CDR1 SEHNR and CDR2 FQNEAQ. V loses 7 bases, J loses 5 bases, and the germline ends lie 17 bases apart.

Results and caveats for the whole study, not just this receptor: The data were considered consistent with the idea that most tumor T cells come from the lymph node and then expand in tumor tissue. The conclusion that tumor T cells originate in lymph nodes was presented as consistent with a hypothesis rather than as directly demonstrated. Tumor and nontumor tissue repertoires were significantly more similar in luminal-like than in basal-like breast cancer. Tumor T-cell repertoires showed less diversity than lymph node repertoires and more diversity than nontumor tissue repertoires, and tumor T-cell repertoires showed preferential V and J gene usage.

This chain is built from TRBV7-9 and TRBJ1-4; TRBD1 is perhaps the D gene, given 5 matching bases. The TCR was taken from a female donor with breast cancer. Some clones in this sample may be carry-over from other donors' samples. The sample comprised breast tumor tissue. The sequenced DNA is TGTGCCAGCACCACCTGGGGGGGACCAAATGAAAAACTGTTTTTT. Its protein is CASTTWGGPNEKLFF.